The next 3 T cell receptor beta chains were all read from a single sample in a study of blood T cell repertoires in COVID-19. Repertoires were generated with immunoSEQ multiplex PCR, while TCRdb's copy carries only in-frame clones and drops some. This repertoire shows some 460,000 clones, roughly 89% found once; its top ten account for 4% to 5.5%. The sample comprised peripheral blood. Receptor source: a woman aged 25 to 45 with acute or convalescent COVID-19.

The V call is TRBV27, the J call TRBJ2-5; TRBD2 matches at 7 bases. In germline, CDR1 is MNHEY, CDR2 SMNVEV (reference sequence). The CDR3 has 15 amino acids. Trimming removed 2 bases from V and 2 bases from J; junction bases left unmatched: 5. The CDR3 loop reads CASSLGGGGQETQYF. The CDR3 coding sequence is TGTGCCAGCAGTTTAGGTGGGGGGGGACAAGAGACCCAGTACTTC.

The CDR3 DNA reads as TGTGCCACCAGTGATAGGGACAGGGGGTACGAGCAGTACTTC. Residues: CATSDRDRGYEQYF. The J gene is TRBJ2-7, the V gene TRBV24-1; 11 nucleotides match TRBD1. Germline-derived CDR1 and CDR2 are KGHDR and SFDVKD. J lost 4 bases, V lost 3 bases, and 1 base had no gene match. The CDR3 sequence is 14 residues long.

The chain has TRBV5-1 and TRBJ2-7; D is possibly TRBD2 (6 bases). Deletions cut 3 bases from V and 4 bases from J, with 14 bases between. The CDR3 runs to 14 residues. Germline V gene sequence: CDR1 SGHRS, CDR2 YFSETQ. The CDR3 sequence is CASSSGTGEYEQYF. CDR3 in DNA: TGCGCCAGCAGCTCCGGGACGGGGGAGTACGAGCAGTACTTC.